The TCR beta chain under discussion was sequenced for a study of CD8+ T cells in alopecia areata. Study overall: Severity of treated patients was scored by affected scalp percentage.

In each case, RNA was isolated and then reverse transcribed into cDNA as the sequencing template. The table came from immunoSEQ multiplex PCR; TCRdb's copy has only in-frame clones and leaves some out. This sample has over 100,000 clones; less than 75% occur once, and the top ten carry roughly an eighth. V lost 2 bases and J lost 6, with 8 bases in between. Germline V gene lookup returns CDR1 SGHDT and CDR2 YYEEEE. CDR3 length equals 12 residues. Sample treatment: oral pan-JAK inhibitor, 5-10 mg twice daily. The sequence was collected from a human donor with alopecia areata. The sample in question was CD8+ T cells sorted from blood, obtained at week 24, from a patient treated with tofacitinib. The chain couples TRBV5-6 to TRBJ1-1; D gene unclear. CDR3 DNA: TGTGCCAGCAGCTTACAGTCGGCTGAAGCTTTCTTT. This codes for CASSLQSAEAFF.